This TCR beta chain was recovered during a study of blood T cell repertoires in COVID-19. Study-level background: Spain, Italy and the United States supplied samples that represented acute and convalescent COVID-19. PBMCs, B-cell-depleted T cells, or T cells provided the cDNA or gDNA that made up the material.

V was clipped by 0 bases and J by 7 bases; unmatched bases: 6. The CDR3 has 14 amino acids. Germline V gives CDR1 SGDLS, CDR2 YYNGEE. The repertoire was sequenced with immunoSEQ multiplex PCR; TCRdb's copy has only in-frame clones and lacks some. The sample carries about 55,000 clones, about nine tenths recorded once. The genes are TRBV9 and TRBJ2-7; the match to TRBD1 covers 8 bases. The origin of this receptor is a man in his sixties with active COVID-19. Sequencing input: peripheral blood. CDR3 residues: CASSVGDRFEEQYF. The CDR3 DNA sequence: TGTGCCAGCAGCGTAGGGGACAGGTTTGAAGAGCAGTACTTC. Full variable domain (rest looked up from reference TRBV9 and TRBJ2-7): DSGVTQTPKHLITATGQRVTLRCSPRSGDLSVYWYQQSLDQGLQFLIQYYNGEERAKGNILERFSAQQFPDLHSELNLSSLELGDSALYFCASSVGDRFEEQYFGPGTRLTVT.